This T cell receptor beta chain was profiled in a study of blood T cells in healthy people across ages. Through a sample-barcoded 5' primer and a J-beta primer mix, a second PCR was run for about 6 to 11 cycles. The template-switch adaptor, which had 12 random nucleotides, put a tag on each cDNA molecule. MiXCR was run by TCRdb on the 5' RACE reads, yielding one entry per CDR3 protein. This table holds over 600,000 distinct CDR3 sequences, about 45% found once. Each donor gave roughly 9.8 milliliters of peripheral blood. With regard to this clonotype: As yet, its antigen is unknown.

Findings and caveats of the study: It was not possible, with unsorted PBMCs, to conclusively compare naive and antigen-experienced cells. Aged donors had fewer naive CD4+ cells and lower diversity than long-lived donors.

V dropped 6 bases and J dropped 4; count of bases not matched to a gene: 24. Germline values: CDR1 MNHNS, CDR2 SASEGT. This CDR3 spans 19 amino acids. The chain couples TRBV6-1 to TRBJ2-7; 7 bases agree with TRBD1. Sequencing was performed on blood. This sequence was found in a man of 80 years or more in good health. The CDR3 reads CASRASFGTDGGINYEQYF. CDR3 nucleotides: TGTGCCAGCAGGGCCTCCTTTGGGACAGATGGGGGAATTAATTACGAGCAGTACTTC.